This T cell receptor beta chain is drawn from a study of beta chain features in type 1 diabetes. For the study at large: The examined sorted cells totaled fewer than 110,000,000 across samples.

What was sequenced were expressed TCRB transcripts, since all of the isolated RNA had been reverse transcribed. The repertoire was sequenced with immunoSEQ multiplex PCR; TCRdb's copy has only in-frame clones and lacks some. The sample contains fewer than 200,000 clones, 10% of which appear only once. This CDR3 spans 17 amino acids. The germline V gene encodes CDR1 MGHRA and CDR2 YSYEKL. Trimming at V came to 7 bases and at J to 4 bases, leaving 10 bases not matched to a gene. Points from the study as a whole: Significant though moderate, a shortening of TCRB CDR3s appeared in all four CD4+ subsets of Type 1 diabetes patients. A PCR bias possibly favoring shorter templates would apply equally to patients and controls. Fewer insertions but more deletions were seen at VDJ junctions in type 1 diabetes patients.

Using CD45RO/CCR7/CD25/CD127/CD95/CD27, CD4+ naive, central memory, regulatory and stem cell-like memory cells were sorted. This clone was detected a few times. What it binds is not known. The genes are TRBV4-1 and TRBJ2-3; TRBD2 matches 14 bases. Sequenced material: central memory CD4+ T cells from blood. This receptor was taken from a man aged 30 to 45 with type 1 diabetes. CDR3 sequence (DNA): TGCGCCAGCACCCCCACGGGACTAGCGGGAGTTGCAGATACGCAGTATTTT. It translates to CASTPTGLAGVADTQYF.